Below, one T cell receptor (beta chain) is given with its context. The data were taken from a study of blood T cell repertoires in COVID-19. Study at large: T cells, B-cell-depleted T cells, or PBMCs supplied cDNA or gDNA.

V lost 5 bases to trimming and J lost 7 bases, with 12 bases between them. This CDR3 has 14 residues. The V gene's germline CDR1 is MNHEY and CDR2 SMNVEV (reference sequence). The method was immunoSEQ multiplex PCR; TCRdb's version includes in-frame clones alone and lacks a portion of them. Here the sample spans approximately 240,000 clones, roughly 80% being singletons. This chain joins TRBV27 and TRBJ1-6; no firm D call. The sequence derives from a woman aged 40 to 50 with active or convalescent COVID-19. The sample consisted of peripheral blood. CDR3 amino acids: CASSLAGGNSPLHF. The CDR3 DNA reads as TGTGCCAGCAGTCTCGCGGGCGGGAATTCACCCCTCCACTTT.